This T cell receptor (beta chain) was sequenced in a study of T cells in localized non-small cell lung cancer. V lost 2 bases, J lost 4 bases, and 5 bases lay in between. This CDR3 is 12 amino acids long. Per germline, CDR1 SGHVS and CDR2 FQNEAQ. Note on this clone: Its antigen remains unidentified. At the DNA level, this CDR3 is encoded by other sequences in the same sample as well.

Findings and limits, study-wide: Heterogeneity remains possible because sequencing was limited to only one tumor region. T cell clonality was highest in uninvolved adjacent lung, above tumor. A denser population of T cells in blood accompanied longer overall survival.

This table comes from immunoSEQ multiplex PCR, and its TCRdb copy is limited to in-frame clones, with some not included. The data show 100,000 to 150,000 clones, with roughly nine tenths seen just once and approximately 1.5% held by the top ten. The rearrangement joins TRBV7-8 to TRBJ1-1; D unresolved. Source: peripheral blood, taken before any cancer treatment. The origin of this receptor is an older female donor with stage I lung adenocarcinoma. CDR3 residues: CASSLIGTEAFF. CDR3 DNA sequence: TGTGCCAGCAGCTTAATCGGCACTGAAGCTTTCTTT.